This T cell receptor (beta chain) was captured by sequencing in a study of T cells in Graves' hyperthyroidism and ophthalmopathy. Study results and caveats: Ophthalmopathy, which appeared later, was predicted by the model a median approximately 6.7 months before onset. Blood shared most expanded thyroid clonotypes above 0.001.

Note on this clonotype: Its antigen is still unknown. It is unclear where the CDR3 begins or ends on the DNA, so no DNA is shown, and the CDR3 is as TCRdb lists it.

Counting both end residues, the CDR3 totals 20 amino acids. Germline CDR1 is SGHRS and CDR2 is YFSETQ. The TCR beta CDR3 regions underwent amplification using RNA transcripts as the source. When the TCR CDR3 underwent first-round RT-PCR, the HTBI primer set was used. TCRdb itself ran the multiplex PCR reads through MiXCR, one entry per CDR3 protein. The sample gives 500,000 to 600,000 distinct CDR3 sequences, roughly 50% of which show up once; over 15% is in the top ten. Investigators excluded patients with uncontrolled infection, other autoimmune disease, pregnancy or lactation. Clinical symptoms, serum thyroxine and TRAb, thyroid ultrasound and orbital computed tomography together formed the diagnostic basis.

The sequence was collected from an adult woman with Graves' disease, either hyperthyroidism or ophthalmopathy (not recorded which). Sequenced sample: peripheral blood or thyroid tissue (not recorded which). The V gene is TRBV5-1, the J gene TRBJ2-7; TRBD1 is taken as the D call from the table, unchecked against the DNA. This CDR3 reads CASSGTGVSPLHFGMNEQYF.